Presented here are 32 T cell receptor beta chains from one specimen sequenced in a study of radiotherapy plus CTLA-4 blockade in lung cancer. The assay was immunoSEQ multiplex PCR, and TCRdb's table has in-frame clones only and misses some. In the table there are under 50,000 clones, 86% of which are singletons. The specimen was peripheral blood, collected from a patient treated with radiotherapy plus ipilimumab. Source of these receptors: a human donor with non-small cell lung cancer whose response to radiotherapy plus ipilimumab could not be evaluated.

The chain couples TRBV11-2 to TRBJ1-3, with TRBD1 as a possible D gene (6 bases). V gave up 1 base and J gave up 3 bases, with 13 bases separating them. CDR1 and CDR2 from the germline V gene are SGHAT and FQNNGV. The CDR3 runs to 16 residues. CDR3 coding DNA: TGTGCCAGCAGCTTAGTACCCGTGGACAGTGGAAACACCATATATTTT. Translating it yields CASSLVPVDSGNTIYF.

The V and J genes are TRBV6-5 and TRBJ1-1; no firm D call. CDR3 length equals 12 residues. Germline V gives CDR1 MNHEY, CDR2 SVGAGI. Between the trimmed V and J ends, which lost 4 bases and 0 bases, there was a span of 3 bases. This CDR3 is CASSLMNTEAFF. DNA of the CDR3: TGTGCCAGCAGTTTAATGAACACTGAAGCTTTCTTT.

Note on this clone: This specimen includes other DNA sequences encoding the same CDR3. CDR3 nucleotides: TGTGCCAGCAGCCTATCAGGGGGGACGGGCACTGAAGCTTTCTTT. This encodes CASSLSGGTGTEAFF. This chain joins TRBV7-2 and TRBJ1-1; 7 positions match TRBD1. Germline CDR1 is SGHTA and CDR2 is FQGNSA. This CDR3 comprises 15 residues. The ends lost 5 bases at V and 4 bases at J; junction bases unmatched: 10.

In DNA form, the CDR3 reads TGTGCCAGCAGCTTCCCCACAGGGGCCTACGAGCAGTACTTC. It yields the protein CASSFPTGAYEQYF. The chain has TRBV7-2 and TRBJ2-7, with TRBD1 matching over 7 bases. V shed 3 bases and J 2 bases; nucleotides not matched to a gene: 4. The CDR3 runs to 14 residues. The germline gives CDR1 SGHTA, CDR2 FQGNSA.

The rearrangement links TRBV18 to TRBJ2-1; tentative D call: TRBD2 (7 bases). V lost 3 bases and J lost 2, with 20 bases in between. The CDR3 runs to 18 residues. Germline CDR1 reads KGHSH; CDR2 reads LQKENI. CDR3 sequence: CASSPAGGGASPYNEQFF. CDR3 in DNA: TGTGCCAGCTCACCCGCCGGAGGGGGGGCCAGTCCCTACAATGAGCAGTTCTTC.

This sequence joins TRBV5-1 and TRBJ2-5, with 14 bases identical to TRBD2. Per the germline V gene, CDR1 is SGHRS and CDR2 is YFSETQ. The CDR3 is made up of 14 amino acids. Trimming cost V 6 bases and J 5 bases; bases outside gene matches: 3. In DNA, the CDR3 is TGCGCCAGCACGGGACTAGCGGGAGACGAGACCCAGTACTTC. Amino acid sequence: CASTGLAGDETQYF. The full variable domain, with the rest looked up from reference TRBV5-1 and TRBJ2-5, is KAGVTQTPRYLIKTRGQQVTLSCSPISGHRSVSWYQQTPGQGLQFLFEYFSETQRNKGNFPGRFSGRQFSNSRSEMNVSTLELGDSALYLCASTGLAGDETQYFGPGTRLLVL.

This clone was seen just once. The genes are TRBV11-2 and TRBJ1-5, with D uncertain. CDR1 and CDR2 from the germline V gene are SGHAT and FQNNGV. The V and J ends lost 5 bases and 4 bases respectively, with 9 bases between them. There are 13 residues in the CDR3. CDR3 loop: CASSPTRNQPQHF. Written as DNA, the CDR3 is TGTGCCAGCAGCCCAACCCGGAATCAGCCCCAGCATTTT. The complete variable domain, with remaining parts taken from reference TRBV11-2 and TRBJ1-5, reads EAGVAQSPRYKIIEKRQSVAFWCNPISGHATLYWYQQILGQGPKLLIQFQNNGVVDDSQLPKDRFSAERLKGVDSTLKIQPAKLEDSAVYLCASSPTRNQPQHFGDGTRLSIL.

As for this clone: Distinct nucleotide sequences in the sample also encode this CDR3. The chain recombines TRBV9 with TRBJ2-1; 7 bases are a match to TRBD2. Trimming at V came to 0 bases and at J to 7 bases, leaving 4 bases not matched to a gene. The CDR3 extends over 14 amino acids. Germline CDR1 is SGDLS and CDR2 is YYNGEE. CDR3 protein: CASSVGGSGNEQFF. CDR3 bases: TGTGCCAGCAGCGTAGGCGGGAGTGGGAATGAGCAGTTCTTC.

This sequence joins TRBV6-5 and TRBJ1-5; D remains unclear. The CDR3 runs 15 residues. Germline-derived CDR1 and CDR2 are MNHEY and SVGAGI. The V end lost 3 bases, the J end lost 0 bases, and 9 bases lay between the germline ends. CDR3 in amino acids: CASSYYGVSNQPQHF. The DNA of the CDR3 is TGTGCCAGCAGTTATTACGGGGTTAGCAATCAGCCCCAGCATTTT.

The rearrangement links TRBV19 to TRBJ1-5; D unresolved. The germline gives CDR1 LNHDA, CDR2 SQIVND (reference sequence). This CDR3 contains 12 residues. V was shortened by 3 bases and J by 7 bases, with 7 bases between the two germline ends. The CDR3 sequence is CASSMEGQPQHF. CDR3 DNA sequence: TGTGCCAGTAGTATGGAGGGCCAGCCCCAGCATTTT.

The rearrangement links TRBV6-5 to TRBJ2-1, with unresolved D. Germline-derived CDR1 and CDR2 are MNHEY and SVGAGI. The CDR3 covers 14 residues. V shed 0 bases and J shed 2 bases, with 5 bases lying between them. CDR3 protein: CASSYSPAYNEQFF. In nucleotides, the CDR3 is TGTGCCAGCAGTTACTCACCGGCCTACAATGAGCAGTTCTTC.

The rearrangement uses TRBV7-6 and TRBJ1-1; D is perhaps TRBD1 (5 bases). Germline V gives CDR1 SGHVS, CDR2 FNYEAQ. The CDR3 runs to 15 residues. The V and J ends lost 5 bases and 6 bases respectively, with 19 bases between them. The CDR3 region is CASSPAGGRWAEAFF. The CDR3, as DNA: TGTGCCAGCAGCCCTGCCGGGGGTAGGTGGGCTGAAGCTTTCTTT.

The rearrangement links TRBV4-1 to TRBJ2-2, with 10 bases that match TRBD1. Germline V gene lookup returns CDR1 MGHRA and CDR2 YSYEKL. Losses at the gene ends were 1 base for V and 3 bases for J; bases not matched to a gene: 2. The CDR3 runs to 16 residues. CDR3 amino acids: CASSQGTGGYTGELFF. As DNA, the CDR3 is TGCGCCAGCAGCCAAGGGACAGGGGGATACACCGGGGAGCTGTTTTTT.

V usage is TRBV7-9 and J usage is TRBJ2-1; 11 bases line up with TRBD2. The CDR3 is 15 amino acids. V lost 1 base to trimming and J lost 9 bases; unmatched junction nucleotides: 5. CDR1 SEHNR and CDR2 FQNEAQ come from the germline V gene (reference sequence). CDR3 region: CASSLVLAGGSEQFF. The CDR3 bases are TGTGCCAGCAGCTTAGTTCTAGCGGGAGGTAGTGAGCAGTTCTTC.

The rearrangement uses TRBV5-1 and TRBJ2-7; possibly TRBD2 for D (6 bases). V was clipped by 0 bases and J by 0 bases, with 13 bases between them. CDR3 length: 16 amino acids. Germline assignment: CDR1 SGHRS and CDR2 YFSETQ. The CDR3 bases are TGCGCCAGCAGCTTGGTTGGAGGGCCGTCCTCCTACGAGCAGTACTTC. Protein sequence: CASSLVGGPSSYEQYF.

V gene TRBV6-6 combines with J gene TRBJ1-5; 10 nucleotides align to TRBD1. Germline V gives CDR1 MNHNY, CDR2 SVGAGI (reference sequence). The CDR3 is made up of 14 amino acids. V dropped 6 bases and J dropped 4; count of bases not matched to a gene: 3. The CDR3 here is CASSGTGDNQPQHF. The CDR3 DNA follows: TGTGCCAGCAGCGGGACAGGGGATAATCAGCCCCAGCATTTT.

DNA for the CDR3: TGTGCCAGCAGCTTGGGGGGGGCGGGGGAGTACTTC. Translation: CASSLGGAGEYF. V usage is TRBV5-6 and J usage is TRBJ2-7, with D tentatively TRBD2 (7 bases). From germline, CDR1 is SGHDT and CDR2 YYEEEE. The CDR3 extends over 12 amino acids. The germline V and J ends were trimmed by 0 bases and 11 bases, with 12 bases remaining between them.

This chain connects TRBV29-1 to TRBJ1-2, with D possibly matching TRBD1 (5 bases). V was shortened by 3 bases and J by 2 bases, with 13 bases between the two germline ends. Germline V gives CDR1 SQVTM, CDR2 ANQGSEA. The CDR3 loop spans 14 amino acids. As DNA, the CDR3 is TGCAGCGTTGACAGTACCTCAGGGAACTATGGCTACACCTTC. Protein product: CSVDSTSGNYGYTF.

The V gene is TRBV9, the J gene TRBJ2-3, with D possibly matching TRBD2 (6 bases). From germline, CDR1 is SGDLS and CDR2 YYNGEE. The germline V and J ends were trimmed by 3 bases and 6 bases, with 17 bases remaining between them. This CDR3 comprises 15 residues. CDR3 in DNA: TGTGCCAGCAGCGCACTCGGGACTCCCCGGGATACGCAGTATTTT. Translating it yields CASSALGTPRDTQYF.

V usage is TRBV11-2 and J usage is TRBJ1-3; D is perhaps TRBD1 (6 bases). The CDR3 covers 15 residues. The germline CDR1 and CDR2 sequences are SGHAT and FQNNGV. Trimming took 6 bases from V and 4 from J, leaving 16 bases between them. CDR3 region: CASSRSQGSGNTIYF. In nucleotides, the CDR3 is TGTGCCAGCAGTCGATCCCAGGGGTCGGGAAACACCATATATTTT.

This rearrangement joins TRBV2 to TRBJ2-7; 10 bases are shared with TRBD2. This CDR3 has 13 amino acids. With 7 bases clipped from V and 1 base from J, the junction kept 1 base outside the gene matches. The germline V gene encodes CDR1 SNHLY and CDR2 FYNNEI. The CDR3 spells CASKLAGSYEQYF. CDR3 sequence (DNA): TGTGCCAGCAAACTAGCGGGGTCCTACGAGCAGTACTTC.

J is TRBJ2-4 and V is TRBV29-1, with D perhaps TRBD1 (7 bases). Trimming left V 6 bases short and J 2 bases short, with 14 bases between. The germline V gene has CDR1 SQVTM and CDR2 ANQGSEA. There are 14 residues in the CDR3. The CDR3 protein is CSVIAGGTKNIQYF. The CDR3 bases are TGCAGCGTGATAGCAGGGGGGACCAAAAACATTCAGTACTTC.

The chain links TRBV28 to TRBJ2-4, with 10 bases fitting TRBD1. CDR1 MDHEN and CDR2 SYDVKM come from the germline V gene. This CDR3 has 18 amino acids. V lost 4 bases and J lost 7; bases outside the gene matches: 16. CDR3 loop: CASSSRKTEGQGWNIQYF. The DNA for the CDR3 is TGTGCCAGCAGTTCACGGAAAACTGAGGGACAGGGGTGGAACATTCAGTACTTC. The full variable domain, its missing parts supplied by reference TRBV28 and TRBJ2-4, is DVKVTQSSRYLVKRTGEKVFLECVQDMDHENMFWYRQDPGLGLRLIYFSYDVKMKEKGDIPEGYSVSREKKERFSLILESASTNQTSMYLCASSSRKTEGQGWNIQYFGAGTRLSVL.

The chain uses TRBV11-3 and TRBJ2-5; TRBD1 matches 11 bases. This CDR3 has 17 amino acids. J lost 5 bases, V lost 3 bases, and 11 bases had no gene match. CDR1 is SGHNT and CDR2 is YENEEA in the germline V gene. DNA for the CDR3: TGTGCCAGCAGCTTCCCCCGGAGGACAGGGGGCTATGAGACCCAGTACTTC. Translated, it gives CASSFPRRTGGYETQYF.

V gene TRBV5-1 combines with J gene TRBJ1-1, with D hard to call. Germline assignment: CDR1 SGHRS and CDR2 YFSETQ. The CDR3 has 13 amino acids. Trimming took 0 bases from V and 1 from J, leaving 4 bases between them. CDR3 nucleotide sequence: TGCGCCAGCAGCTTGGACAGGAACACTGAAGCTTTCTTT. Translated: CASSLDRNTEAFF.

The rearrangement links TRBV5-1 to TRBJ2-7, with TRBD1 as a possible D gene (6 bases). The length of the CDR3 is 13 residues. Germline loops: CDR1 SGHRS, CDR2 YFSETQ. Trimming took 3 bases from V and 4 from J, leaving 11 bases between them. The CDR3 loop reads CASSSGQPYEQYF. For the CDR3, the DNA is TGCGCCAGCAGCTCGGGACAACCTTACGAGCAGTACTTC.

The chain links TRBV7-9 to TRBJ1-4; D is undetermined. CDR3 size: 14 residues. CDR1 and CDR2 (germline): SEHNR, FQNEAQ (reference sequence). V dropped 3 bases and J dropped 5 bases, with 10 bases sitting between them. CDR3 nucleotide sequence: TGTGCCAGCAGCTTCGCAGCCAGGAATGAAAAACTGTTTTTT. Translation gives CASSFAARNEKLFF.

V is TRBV27 and J is TRBJ2-1; 9 bases map to TRBD2. V was clipped by 6 bases and J by 7 bases; unmatched bases: 13. The CDR3 totals 16 residues. The germline V gene has CDR1 MNHEY and CDR2 SMNVEV (reference sequence). The CDR3 loop is CASSPRLAEALNEQFF. In DNA form, the CDR3 reads TGTGCCAGCAGCCCCCGACTAGCGGAGGCTCTAAATGAGCAGTTCTTC.

This rearrangement joins TRBV2 to TRBJ2-5, with 14 bases identical to TRBD2. The CDR3 has 17 amino acids. The germline gives CDR1 SNHLY, CDR2 FYNNEI. J gave up 5 bases and V 7 bases, and 12 bases lay outside the gene matches. The CDR3 spells CASKNSGTSGGSETQYF. For the CDR3, the DNA is TGTGCCAGCAAAAACTCCGGGACTAGCGGGGGTTCGGAGACCCAGTACTTC.

The V call is TRBV19, the J call TRBJ1-2; the D is unclear. V lost 4 bases and J 0 bases, leaving 12 bases between the germline ends. Germline-derived CDR1 and CDR2 are LNHDA and SQIVND (reference sequence). This CDR3 has 15 amino acids. The CDR3 DNA reads TGTGCCAGTAGTACAGAACAAATGTCTAACTATGGCTACACCTTC. Translation gives CASSTEQMSNYGYTF.

The rearrangement links TRBV7-6 to TRBJ2-5; 11 positions match TRBD2. The CDR3 loop spans 16 amino acids. Germline V gives CDR1 SGHVS, CDR2 FNYEAQ. After removal of 6 bases from V and 1 base from J, the junction contained 7 bases not matched to a gene. The CDR3 reads CASRGASGGTQETQYF. In DNA form, the CDR3 reads TGTGCCAGCAGAGGGGCTAGCGGGGGGACCCAAGAGACCCAGTACTTC.

The genes are TRBV6-6 and TRBJ1-2; perhaps TRBD1 as D (5 bases). Germline values: CDR1 MNHNY, CDR2 SVGAGI (reference sequence). The length of the CDR3 is 13 residues. V lost 4 bases, J lost 2 bases, and 8 bases lay in between. CDR3 DNA: TGTGCCAGCAGTTCTACAGGAAACTATGGCTACACCTTC. Translation gives CASSSTGNYGYTF.